The clone carrying this TCR beta chain has a count of ten or more. What it binds is not known. V lost 6 bases to trimming and J lost 3 bases, with 17 bases between them. The CDR3 is made up of 15 amino acids. Per germline, CDR1 MNHEY and CDR2 SMNVEV (reference sequence). The authors prepared the TCRbeta library with unique molecular identifiers. Each CDR3 protein is one row after TCRdb ran MiXCR on the PCR reads. The sample has over 200,000 distinct CDR3 sequences; roughly a tenth are singletons. This sample was included in a study of T-cell reconstitution after alpha-beta-depleted transplantation in children. The study, taken as a whole, reports: Several hundred expanded graft clones reportedly were the source of alpha-beta T cells about two months after transplant. Recipient T cells and thymic progenitors that survived were the source of the high TCRbeta diversity seen at day 60 in some patients. It was newly produced T cells that mostly accounted for T-cell counts and diversity one year after transplant.

The chain carries TRBV27 and TRBJ1-1; D gene unclear. This specimen consisted of PBMCs, obtained before TCRalphabeta/CD19-depleted stem cell transplant. This receptor was taken from a child less than two years old with acute myeloid leukemia, due to receive a stem cell transplant. The CDR3 region has the DNA TGTGCCAGCAGCAGATACGGACTGGATGACACTGAAGCTTTCTTT. Translation: CASSRYGLDDTEAFF.